The clone carrying this T cell receptor beta chain appeared a single time. Its cognate antigen is unknown. TCRdb's table, derived via immunoSEQ multiplex PCR, lists solely in-frame clones and lacks some. The repertoire holds some 100,000 clones, 90% seen once, with approximately 0.34% in the top ten. Germline V gene lookup returns CDR1 MNHEY and CDR2 SMNVEV (reference sequence). The V end was cut by 4 bases, the J end by 1 base, with 20 bases between. CDR3 length: 19 amino acids. This entry belongs to a study of OX40 agonist ivuxolimab in advanced cancers. Study-level information: Patients enrolled in dose escalation were diagnosed with hepatocellular carcinoma, melanoma, renal cell or head and neck cancer. At 82.7% male, the cohort had a mean age of 60 years, ranging from roughly 23 to 80. Overall study findings and caveats: It was not determined which antigens were specifically recognized by the peripheral T cells that had undergone clonal expansion.

This chain uses TRBV27 with TRBJ2-6; D is tentatively TRBD1 or TRBD2 (5 bases each). The receptor comes from an adult with an advanced solid tumor such as melanoma, head and neck, liver or kidney cancer. The sample here was CD4+ or CD8+ T cells sorted from blood, taken in a trial of the OX40 agonist ivuxolimab. The CDR3 region has the DNA TGTGCCAGCAGTTCCCTCAAGGGGATTCCGGGGTCTGGGGCCAACGTCCTGACTTTC. Amino acid sequence: CASSSLKGIPGSGANVLTF.